The 22 T cell receptor beta chains below all came from one sample that was sequenced in a study of blood T cell repertoires in COVID-19. The protocol was immunoSEQ multiplex PCR, while the TCRdb copy is restricted to in-frame clones and leaves out a portion. The data contain 30,000 to 40,000 clones, 90% of them seen just once; the ten biggest clones take up around a quarter. The sample consisted of peripheral blood. The receptors were gathered from a man in his 60s with active or convalescent COVID-19.

The V and J genes are TRBV5-1 and TRBJ1-6; TRBD1 is a possible D gene (5 bases). In germline, CDR1 is SGHRS, CDR2 YFSETQ. The CDR3 contains 13 residues. V lost 0 bases, J lost 11 bases, and 9 bases lay in between. The DNA of the CDR3 is TGCGCCAGCAGCTTGGCAGGGAGGCCACCCCTCCACTTT. This sequence encodes CASSLAGRPPLHF.

V gene TRBV28 combines with J gene TRBJ2-2, with TRBD2 matching over 8 bases. Looked up from germline, CDR1 is MDHEN and CDR2 is SYDVKM. V lost 3 bases to trimming and J lost 4 bases; unmatched junction nucleotides: 10. The CDR3 contains 17 residues. CDR3 loop: CASSLARGGLSTGELFF. The CDR3 DNA is TGTGCCAGCAGTTTGGCCCGGGGGGGGCTGAGCACCGGGGAGCTGTTTTTT.

The chain is built from TRBV5-1 and TRBJ2-1; TRBD2 matches at 7 bases. This CDR3 has 16 residues. Germline V gives CDR1 SGHRS, CDR2 YFSETQ. Unmatched junction bases numbered 10, after V lost 7 bases and J lost 0 bases. The CDR3 nucleotides read TGCGCCAGCCAACCGGGGAGGGAGGGCTCCTACAATGAGCAGTTCTTC. Translation: CASQPGREGSYNEQFF.

The rearrangement uses TRBV2 and TRBJ2-7; 8 nucleotides match TRBD2. The CDR3 runs 15 residues. CDR1 is SNHLY and CDR2 is FYNNEI in the germline V gene. V lost 10 bases and J lost 2; bases outside the gene matches: 13. CDR3 in DNA: TGTGCCACCGTAAATAGCGGGAAAAACCCCTACGAGCAGTACTTC. Translation: CATVNSGKNPYEQYF.

This clone turned up a few times. This chain joins TRBV28 and TRBJ1-4; a possible D gene is TRBD1 (6 bases). Germline assignment: CDR1 MDHEN and CDR2 SYDVKM. Trimming removed 2 bases from V and 11 bases from J, with 9 bases in between. The CDR3 is 12 amino acids. This chain's CDR3 is CASSLAGEKLFF. The CDR3 DNA follows: TGTGCCAGCAGTTTAGCAGGGGAGAAACTGTTTTTT.

The J gene is TRBJ1-1, the V gene TRBV19; the match to TRBD1 covers 9 bases. The J segment lost 0 bases and the V segment lost 4 bases, leaving 9 bases of the junction unmatched. This CDR3 region has 17 residues. CDR1 is LNHDA and CDR2 is SQIVND in the germline V gene (reference sequence). This chain's CDR3 is CASSTTGTGWMNTEAFF. CDR3 nucleotides: TGTGCCAGTAGTACAACCGGGACAGGGTGGATGAACACTGAAGCTTTCTTT.

The chain carries TRBV28 and TRBJ2-5; D might be TRBD2 (5 bases). Germline values: CDR1 MDHEN, CDR2 SYDVKM. The CDR3 has 15 amino acids. Trimming cost V 3 bases and J 5 bases, with 16 bases left between them. The CDR3: CASSLVGLSLETQYF. The CDR3 nucleotides are TGTGCCAGCAGTTTGGTCGGACTGAGCCTTGAGACCCAGTACTTC.

By share, this clone ranks as medium-sized. The rearrangement uses TRBV6-2 or TRBV6-3 and TRBJ1-2, with 12 bases identical to TRBD1. The CDR3 is made up of 19 amino acids. With 2 bases clipped from V and 2 bases from J, the junction kept 12 bases outside the gene matches. Germline CDR1 MNHEY, CDR2 SVGEGT. The CDR3 reads CASSYDPGTGGARNYGYTF. The CDR3 DNA reads TGTGCCAGCAGTTACGACCCCGGGACAGGGGGCGCCAGGAACTATGGCTACACCTTC.

This chain uses TRBV28 with TRBJ2-1; perhaps TRBD2 as D (7 bases). V lost 2 bases, J lost 8 bases, and 13 bases lay in between. The germline gives CDR1 MDHEN, CDR2 SYDVKM. This CDR3 contains 14 residues. The chain's CDR3 is CASSLEGGGDEQFF. The CDR3 DNA reads TGTGCCAGCAGTTTAGAAGGGGGGGGCGATGAGCAGTTCTTC.

J is TRBJ2-7 and V is TRBV2, with D perhaps TRBD2 (6 bases). The CDR3 contains 16 residues. Germline V gene sequence: CDR1 SNHLY, CDR2 FYNNEI. V shed 6 bases and J shed 4 bases, with 22 bases lying between them. The DNA for the CDR3 is TGTGCCAGCAGCGCTGGGGGACCGGGACTGCTTTACGAGCAGTACTTC. Its translation: CASSAGGPGLLYEQYF.

This chain joins TRBV5-4 and TRBJ2-5, with D tentatively TRBD2 (5 bases). The CDR3 is 16 amino acids. In germline, CDR1 is SGHNT, CDR2 YYREEE (reference sequence). The germline V and J ends were trimmed by 3 bases and 5 bases, with 20 bases remaining between them. The CDR3 nucleotides are TGTGCCAGCAGCTCCGTTAGGCCTTACGGGGAGGAGACCCAGTACTTC. This codes for CASSSVRPYGEETQYF.

In this sample, this clone turned up once. The V and J genes are TRBV19 and TRBJ2-7; 8 nucleotides align to TRBD2. CDR1 and CDR2 (germline): LNHDA, SQIVND (reference sequence). CDR3 length: 17 amino acids. Trimming cost V 2 bases and J 4 bases; bases outside gene matches: 13. The DNA for the CDR3 is TGTGCCAGTAGTATACCCCAGGCGGGGGGCAGGCCTTACGAGCAGTACTTC. Amino acids: CASSIPQAGGRPYEQYF.

The chain joins TRBV28 to TRBJ1-2; D unclear. Germline CDR1 MDHEN, CDR2 SYDVKM. V gave up 10 bases and J gave up 4 bases, with 16 bases separating them. The CDR3 extends over 13 amino acids. The CDR3 loop reads CATQPGESYGYTF. The CDR3 DNA reads TGTGCCACCCAACCCGGGGAGAGCTATGGCTACACCTTC.

The rearrangement joins TRBV29-1 to TRBJ2-6; maybe TRBD1 (6 bases). The CDR3 sequence is 13 residues long. V lost 6 bases and J 1 base, leaving 7 bases between the germline ends. CDR1 is SQVTM and CDR2 is ANQGSEA in the germline V gene. This chain's CDR3 is CSVTGSGANVLTF. The CDR3 DNA is TGCAGCGTCACAGGGTCTGGGGCCAACGTCCTGACTTTC.

CDR3 in DNA: TGTGCCACCAGCAGAGCCTTAGGCGGCGGGGTGGGGTTTAGCACAGATACGCAGTATTTT. Protein: CATSRALGGGVGFSTDTQYF. The rearrangement links TRBV15 to TRBJ2-3, with a tentative D call TRBD2 (6 bases). This CDR3 spans 20 amino acids. Germline V gives CDR1 LNHNV, CDR2 YYDKDF (reference sequence). Trimming pared 1 base from V and 0 bases from J, leaving 23 bases between. Using reference TRBV15 and TRBJ2-3 for the parts outside the CDR3, the full variable domain is DAMVIQNPRYQVTQFGKPVTLSCSQTLNHNVMYWYQQKSSQAPKLLFHYYDKDFNNEADTPDNFQSRRPNTSFCFLDIRSPGLGDTAMYLCATSRALGGGVGFSTDTQYFGPGTRLTVL.

The V and J genes are TRBV28 and TRBJ2-7, with 8 bases that match TRBD1. V lost 3 bases, J lost 5 bases, and 15 bases stayed unmatched. The CDR3 has 17 residues. Germline V gene lookup returns CDR1 MDHEN and CDR2 SYDVKM. Here the CDR3 DNA reads TGTGCCAGCAGTTTCCGACGGCTACAGGGGGATACCCACGAGCAGTACTTC. It specifies CASSFRRLQGDTHEQYF.

This rearrangement joins TRBV12-3 or TRBV12-4 to TRBJ1-2; D gene unclear. The CDR3 totals 13 residues. Trimming pared 2 bases from V and 0 bases from J, leaving 4 bases between. CDR3 in amino acids: CASSLHTNYGYTF. The DNA of the CDR3 is TGTGCCAGCAGTTTACACACTAACTATGGCTACACCTTC.

The rearrangement uses TRBV4-1 and TRBJ1-1; possible D gene TRBD1, 5 bases. Deletions cut 4 bases from V and 8 bases from J, with 17 bases between. The CDR3 length is 14 residues. The germline V gene encodes CDR1 MGHRA and CDR2 YSYEKL. Written as DNA, the CDR3 is TGCGCCAGCAGCCCCGAGGGGACTAGACTAGAAGCTTTCTTT. Its translation is CASSPEGTRLEAFF.

This chain connects TRBV6-5 to TRBJ2-7, with 11 positions matching TRBD1. The CDR3 is 14 amino acids. The V gene's germline CDR1 is MNHEY and CDR2 SVGAGI. Trimming removed 6 bases from V and 2 bases from J; junction bases left unmatched: 3. The DNA for the CDR3 is TGTGCCAGCAGCCCGGACAGGGGGCCCTACGAGCAGTACTTC. Residues: CASSPDRGPYEQYF.

This chain's CDR3 is CAISDSEKLFF. The CDR3 DNA follows: TGTGCCATCAGTGACAGTGAAAAACTGTTTTTT. This chain joins TRBV10-3 and TRBJ1-4; D gene uncertain. This CDR3 is 11 amino acids long. Germline CDR1 is ENHRY and CDR2 is SYGVKD. Trimming removed 3 bases at V and 7 bases at J, with 3 bases between.

The CDR3 sequence: CASLGLARNEQFF. The CDR3 DNA reads as TGTGCCAGCTTGGGACTAGCTAGGAATGAGCAGTTCTTC. The chain recombines TRBV12-3 or TRBV12-4 with TRBJ2-1; 9 bases are a match to TRBD2. The CDR3 has 13 residues. The junction had 6 bases not matched to a gene; V was cut back by 8 bases and J by 7 bases.

The V and J genes are TRBV10-1 and TRBJ2-2; 12 bases align to TRBD2. Germline assignment: CDR1 WNHNN and CDR2 SYGVQD (reference sequence). The CDR3 loop spans 17 amino acids. Germline trimming cut 6 bases from V and 6 bases from J; bases unmatched to any gene: 11. The CDR3: CASSQGTSGLSAGELFF. CDR3 bases: TGCGCCAGCAGCCAAGGGACTAGCGGGTTGAGCGCCGGGGAGCTGTTTTTT.